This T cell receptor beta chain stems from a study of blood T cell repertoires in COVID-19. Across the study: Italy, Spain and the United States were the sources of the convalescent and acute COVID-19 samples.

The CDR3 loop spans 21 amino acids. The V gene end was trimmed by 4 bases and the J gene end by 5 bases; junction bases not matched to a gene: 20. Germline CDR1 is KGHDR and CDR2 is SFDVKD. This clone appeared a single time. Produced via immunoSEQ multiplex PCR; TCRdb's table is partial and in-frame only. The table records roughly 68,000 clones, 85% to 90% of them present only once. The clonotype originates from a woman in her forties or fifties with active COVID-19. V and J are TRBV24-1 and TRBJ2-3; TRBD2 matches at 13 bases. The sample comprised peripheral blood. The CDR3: CATSETGTSGVLRDGGDTQYF. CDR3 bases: TGTGCCACCAGTGAAACCGGGACTAGCGGGGTCCTGCGCGATGGGGGAGATACGCAGTATTTT.